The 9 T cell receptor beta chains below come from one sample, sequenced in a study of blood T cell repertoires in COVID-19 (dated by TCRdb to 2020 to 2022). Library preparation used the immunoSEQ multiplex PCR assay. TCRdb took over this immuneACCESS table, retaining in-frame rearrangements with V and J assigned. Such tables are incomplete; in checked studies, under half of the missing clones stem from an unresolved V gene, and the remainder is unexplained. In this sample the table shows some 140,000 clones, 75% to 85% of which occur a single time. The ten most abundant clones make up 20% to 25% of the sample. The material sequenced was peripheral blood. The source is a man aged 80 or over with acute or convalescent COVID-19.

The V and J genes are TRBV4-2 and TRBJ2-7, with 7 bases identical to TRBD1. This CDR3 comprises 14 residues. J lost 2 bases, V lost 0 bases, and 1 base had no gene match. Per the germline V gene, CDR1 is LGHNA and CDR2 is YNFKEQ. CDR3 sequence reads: CASSQDRGTYEQYF. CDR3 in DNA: TGTGCCAGCAGCCAAGACAGGGGGACCTACGAGCAGTACTTC.

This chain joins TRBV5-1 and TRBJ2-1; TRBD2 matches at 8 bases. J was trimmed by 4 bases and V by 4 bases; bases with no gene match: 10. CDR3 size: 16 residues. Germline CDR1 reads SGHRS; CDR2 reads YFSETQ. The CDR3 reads CASSVRGGGPYNEQFF. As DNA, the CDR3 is TGCGCCAGCAGCGTGCGGGGCGGGGGGCCGTACAATGAGCAGTTCTTC.

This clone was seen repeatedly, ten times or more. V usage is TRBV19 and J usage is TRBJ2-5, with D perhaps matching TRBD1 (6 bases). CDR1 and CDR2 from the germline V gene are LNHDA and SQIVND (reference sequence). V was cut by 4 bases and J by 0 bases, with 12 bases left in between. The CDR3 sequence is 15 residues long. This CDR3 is CASSTGTRYQETQYF. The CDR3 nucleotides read TGTGCCAGTAGTACCGGGACAAGATACCAAGAGACCCAGTACTTC.

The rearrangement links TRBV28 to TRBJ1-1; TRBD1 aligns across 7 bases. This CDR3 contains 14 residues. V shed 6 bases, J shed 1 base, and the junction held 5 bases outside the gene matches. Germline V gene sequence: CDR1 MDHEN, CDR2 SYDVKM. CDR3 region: CASSRGGRNTEAFF. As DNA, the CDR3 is TGTGCCAGCAGCCGAGGGGGCCGGAACACTGAAGCTTTCTTT.

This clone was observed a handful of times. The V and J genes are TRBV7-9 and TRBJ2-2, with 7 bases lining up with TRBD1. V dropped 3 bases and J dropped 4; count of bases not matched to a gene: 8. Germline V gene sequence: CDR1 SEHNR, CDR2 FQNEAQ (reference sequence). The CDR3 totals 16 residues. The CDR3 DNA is TGTGCCAGCAGCTTGACCCCGGGACAGTCCACCGGGGAGCTGTTTTTT. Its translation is CASSLTPGQSTGELFF.

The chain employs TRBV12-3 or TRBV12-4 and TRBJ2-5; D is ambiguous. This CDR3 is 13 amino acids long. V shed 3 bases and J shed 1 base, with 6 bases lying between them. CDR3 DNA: TGTGCCAGCAGTTTCGGTTCCCAAGAGACCCAGTACTTC. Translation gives CASSFGSQETQYF.

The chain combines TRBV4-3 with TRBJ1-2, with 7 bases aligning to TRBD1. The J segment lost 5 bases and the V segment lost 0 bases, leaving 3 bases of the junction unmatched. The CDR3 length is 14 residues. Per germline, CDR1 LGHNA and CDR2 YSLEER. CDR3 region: CASSQESGGYGYTF. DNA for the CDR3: TGCGCCAGCAGCCAAGAATCAGGGGGTTATGGCTACACCTTC.

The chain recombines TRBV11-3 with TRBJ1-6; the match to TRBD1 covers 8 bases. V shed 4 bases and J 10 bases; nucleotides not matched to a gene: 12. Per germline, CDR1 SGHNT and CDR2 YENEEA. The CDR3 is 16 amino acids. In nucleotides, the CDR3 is TGTGCCAGCAGCTCACAAGGACAGGGAGGAGAATCACCCCTCCACTTT. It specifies CASSSQGQGGESPLHF.

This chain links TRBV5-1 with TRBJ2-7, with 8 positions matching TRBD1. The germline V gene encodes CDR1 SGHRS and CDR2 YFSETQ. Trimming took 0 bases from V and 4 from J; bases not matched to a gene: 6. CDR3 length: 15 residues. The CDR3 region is CASSLAGTGEYEQYF. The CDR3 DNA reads TGCGCCAGCAGCTTGGCCGGGACAGGAGAGTACGAGCAGTACTTC.